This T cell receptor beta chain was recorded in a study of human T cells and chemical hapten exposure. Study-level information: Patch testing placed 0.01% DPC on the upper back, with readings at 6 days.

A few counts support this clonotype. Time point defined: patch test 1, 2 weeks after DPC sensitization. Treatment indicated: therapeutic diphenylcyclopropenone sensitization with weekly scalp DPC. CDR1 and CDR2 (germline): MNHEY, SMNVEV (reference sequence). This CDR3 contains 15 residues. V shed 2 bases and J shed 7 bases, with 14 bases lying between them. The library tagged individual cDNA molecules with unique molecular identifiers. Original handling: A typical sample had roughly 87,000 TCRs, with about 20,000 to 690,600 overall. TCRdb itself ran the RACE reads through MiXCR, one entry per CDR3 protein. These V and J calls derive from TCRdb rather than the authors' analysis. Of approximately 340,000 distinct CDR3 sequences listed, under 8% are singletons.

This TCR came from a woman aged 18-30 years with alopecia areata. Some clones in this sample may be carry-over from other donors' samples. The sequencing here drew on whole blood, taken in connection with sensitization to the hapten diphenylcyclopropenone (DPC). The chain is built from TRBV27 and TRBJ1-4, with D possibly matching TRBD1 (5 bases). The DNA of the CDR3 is TGTGCCAGCAGTTTAGTCGCAGCTGGGGGTGAAAAACTGTTTTTT. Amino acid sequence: CASSLVAAGGEKLFF. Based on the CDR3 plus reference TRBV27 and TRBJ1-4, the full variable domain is EAQVTQNPRYLITVTGKKLTVTCSQNMNHEYMSWYRQDPGLGLRQIYYSMNVEVTDKGDVPEGYKVSRKEKRNFPLILESPSPNQTSLYFCASSLVAAGGEKLFFGSGTQLSVL.